Described below is a single TCR beta chain sequence and its context. Its target is not known. The sample originates from a study of T cell responses to AZD1222 COVID-19 vaccine. Study outcomes and limitations: Baseline seropositivity characterized only six AZD1222 recipients.

The CDR3 runs to 17 residues. Assay used: immunoSEQ multiplex PCR; TCRdb lists only in-frame clones, some missing. The repertoire holds about 190,000 clones, with more than 75% as singletons. The chain recombines TRBV12-1 with TRBJ1-4; the D segment call TRBD1 is taken from the table without a DNA check. TRBV12-1 is flagged as a pseudogene. The source material was peripheral blood, sampled on day 0 of AZD1222 vaccination. The sequence was obtained from an adult in good health. In DNA, the CDR3 is TGTGCCAGCAGCGTTGGACAGGGTGAAGTAACTAATGAAAAACTGTTTTTT. Translating it yields CASSVGQGEVTNEKLFF.